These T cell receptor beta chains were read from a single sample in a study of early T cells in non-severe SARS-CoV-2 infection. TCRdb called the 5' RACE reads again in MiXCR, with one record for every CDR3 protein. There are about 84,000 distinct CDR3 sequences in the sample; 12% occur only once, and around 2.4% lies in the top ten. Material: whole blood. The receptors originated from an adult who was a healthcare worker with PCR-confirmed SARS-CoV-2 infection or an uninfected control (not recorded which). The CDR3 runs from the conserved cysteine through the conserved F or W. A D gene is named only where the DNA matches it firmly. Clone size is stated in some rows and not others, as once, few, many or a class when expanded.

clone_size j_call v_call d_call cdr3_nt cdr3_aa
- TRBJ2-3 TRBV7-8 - TGTGCCAGCAGCCCGGGACACGGTAGCACAGATACGCAGTATTTT CASSPGHGSTDTQYF
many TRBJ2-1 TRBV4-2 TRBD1 TGTGCCAGCAGCCAAGTGGGACAGGGAACCTACAATGAGCAGTTCTTC CASSQVGQGTYNEQFF
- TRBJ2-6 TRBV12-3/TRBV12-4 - TGTGCCAGCAGTTTGGGTCAGGTCTTTTCTGGGGCCAACGTCCTGACTTTC CASSLGQVFSGANVLTF
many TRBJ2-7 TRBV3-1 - TGTGCCAGCAGTCCCGGGACATCCACCTACGAGCAGTACTTC CASSPGTSTYEQYF
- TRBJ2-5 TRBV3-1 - TGTGCCAGCAGCCAAGGAGGACCGAGGGCCGGGACCCAGTACTTC CASSQGGPRAGTQYF
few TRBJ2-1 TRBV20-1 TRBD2 TGCAGTGCCCCGCGGCTAGCGGGTAGAGATGAGCAGTTCTTC CSAPRLAGRDEQFF
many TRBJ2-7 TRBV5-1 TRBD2 TGCGCCAGCAGGAGTAGCGGGGTCGGGGAGCAGTACTTC CASRSSGVGEQYF
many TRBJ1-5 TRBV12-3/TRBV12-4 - TGTGCCAGCAGTTTATCCCCCGGAGGCAATCAGCCCCAGCATTTT CASSLSPGGNQPQHF
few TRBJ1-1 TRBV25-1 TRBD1 TGTGCCAGCTCCTCGACAGGGGGACTGCTTGTGAACACTGAAGCTTTCTTT CASSSTGGLLVNTEAFF
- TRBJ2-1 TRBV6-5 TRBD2 TGTGCCAGCAGTTACGGGACTAACCCCTCCTACAATGAGCAGTTCTTC CASSYGTNPSYNEQFF
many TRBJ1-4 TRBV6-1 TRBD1 TGTGCCAGCAGCCCGGGACAGCTTAATGAAAAACTGTTTTTT CASSPGQLNEKLFF
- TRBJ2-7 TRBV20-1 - TGCAGTGCTAGAGAGGGCTACGAGCAGTACTTC CSAREGYEQYF
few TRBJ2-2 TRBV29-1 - TGCAGCGTTGGGGTCGGAGGGGACACCGGGGAGCTGTTTTTT CSVGVGGDTGELFF
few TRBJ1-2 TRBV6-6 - TGTGCCAGCAGCCCCGCGGGGGTAGGCTATGGCTACACCTTC CASSPAGVGYGYTF
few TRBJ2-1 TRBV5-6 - TGTGCCAGCAGCCCCTGGACGCATGAGCAGTTCTTC CASSPWTHEQFF
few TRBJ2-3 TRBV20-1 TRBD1 TGCAGTGCTACCCCGGACAGGTCCCACACAGATACGCAGTATTTT CSATPDRSHTDTQYF
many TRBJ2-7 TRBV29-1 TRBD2 TGCAGCGTCTCAAACATCGGGACTAGTAGCTTTGGCCCCTACGAGCAGTACTTC CSVSNIGTSSFGPYEQYF
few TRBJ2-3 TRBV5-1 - TGCGCCAGCAGCATTGGGGATACGCAGTATTTT CASSIGDTQYF
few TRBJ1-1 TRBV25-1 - TGTGCCAGCAGTGAAACCGTGGGGGGCGAAGCTTTCTTT CASSETVGGEAFF
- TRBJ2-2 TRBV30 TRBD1 TGTGCCTGGAGTCCGGACAGGGGTCGAGAGCTGTTTTTT CAWSPDRGRELFF
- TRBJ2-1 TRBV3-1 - TGTGCCAGCAGCCGCCCCGGGGGCAGCCACAATGAGCAGTTCTTC CASSRPGGSHNEQFF
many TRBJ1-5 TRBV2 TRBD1 TGTGCCAGCAGGTGGACAGGGAACGACCAGCCCCAGCATTTT CASRWTGNDQPQHF
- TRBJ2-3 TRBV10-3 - TGTGCCATCAGTGAGGGCCCAGGGAGCACAGATACGCAGTATTTT CAISEGPGSTDTQYF
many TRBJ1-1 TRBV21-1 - TGTGCCAGCAGCATCGAGGTCCCCGCGAGGGAAGCTTTCTTT CASSIEVPAREAFF
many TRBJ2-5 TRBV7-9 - TGTGCCAGCAGCTCCACCTCCCCCCAGGGGACCCAGTACTTC CASSSTSPQGTQYF
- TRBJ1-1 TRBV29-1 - TGCAGCGTTGCGGATACACTAAACACTGAAGCTTTCTTT CSVADTLNTEAFF
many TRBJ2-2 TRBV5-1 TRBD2 TGCGCCAGCAGCCCCCCGGGGAGCGGGATATTAGCCGGGGAGCTGTTTTTT CASSPPGSGILAGELFF
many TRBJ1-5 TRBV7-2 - TGTGCCAGCAGCGCGGGCTTGTTCAATCAGCCCCAGCATTTT CASSAGLFNQPQHF
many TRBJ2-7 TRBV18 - TGTGCCAGCTCACCGGGGGGTATGGGCGAGCAGTACTTC CASSPGGMGEQYF
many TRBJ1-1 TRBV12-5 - TGTGCTAGTGGTTTTCGCCACCCGGCAGGTCTGAACACTGAAGCTTTCTTT CASGFRHPAGLNTEAFF
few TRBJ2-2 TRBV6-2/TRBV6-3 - TGTGCCAGCAGGCGTGGGAGAAACACCGGGGAGCTGTTTTTT CASRRGRNTGELFF
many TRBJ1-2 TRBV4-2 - TGTGCCAGCAGCCAAGATAACAGTCGAAAGGGGATTGGCTACACCTTC CASSQDNSRKGIGYTF
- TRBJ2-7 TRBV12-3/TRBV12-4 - TGTGCCAGCAGTCGCCGAGGGGGATCCTACGAGCAGTACTTC CASSRRGGSYEQYF
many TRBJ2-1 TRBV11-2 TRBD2 TGTGCCAGCAGCGTCCAGACTAGCGGGAGGAGCCATGAGCAGTTCTTC CASSVQTSGRSHEQFF
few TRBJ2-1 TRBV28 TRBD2 TGTGCCAGCAGTATTAGCGGGGGGCTCTACAATGAGCAGTTCTTC CASSISGGLYNEQFF
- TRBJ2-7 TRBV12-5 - TGTGCTAGTGGCCCCGGGACGCACCCTCGGTACGAGCAGTACTTC CASGPGTHPRYEQYF
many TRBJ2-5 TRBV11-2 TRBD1 TGTGCCAGCAGCCGACAGGGGGCTGAGACCCAGTACTTC CASSRQGAETQYF
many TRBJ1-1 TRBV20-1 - TGCAGTGCTGATGAGGGGCGCATGAACACTGAAGCTTTCTTT CSADEGRMNTEAFF
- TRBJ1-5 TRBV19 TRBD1 TGTGCCAGTAGTACCAGACAGGGATTCAATCAGCCCCAGCATTTT CASSTRQGFNQPQHF
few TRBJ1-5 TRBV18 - TGTGCCAGCTCACCAACTAATCAGCCCCAGCATTTT CASSPTNQPQHF
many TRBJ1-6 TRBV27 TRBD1 TGTGCCAGCAGTAGTTTCGGGACAGGGAATTCACCCCTCCACTTT CASSSFGTGNSPLHF
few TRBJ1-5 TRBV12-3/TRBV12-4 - TGTGCCAGCAGTTTCCAGACAGGCCGCAATCAGCCCCAGCATTTT CASSFQTGRNQPQHF
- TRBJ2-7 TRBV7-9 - TGTGCCAGCCCTCCCCCCTACGAGCAGTACTTC CASPPPYEQYF
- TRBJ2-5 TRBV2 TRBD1 TGTGCCATTAGGACAGGGGAGACCCAGTACTTC CAIRTGETQYF
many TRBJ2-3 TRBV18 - TGTGCCAGCTCACCAAAAGGGCAGAGTCCAGATACGCAGTATTTT CASSPKGQSPDTQYF
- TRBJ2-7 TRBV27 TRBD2 TGTGCCAGCAGTTTGTCGCTAGCGGGAGGAACCCGGGAGCAGTACTTC CASSLSLAGGTREQYF
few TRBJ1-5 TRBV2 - TGTGCCAGCAGTGGTGGGGGGCGGATAGTTCAGCCCCAGCATTTT CASSGGGRIVQPQHF
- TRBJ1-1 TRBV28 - TGTGCCAGCAGTTTAGGTGGGGGGGCGTGGACTGAAGCTTTCTTT CASSLGGGAWTEAFF
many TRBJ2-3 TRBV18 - TGTGCCAGCTCACCACCAGTCGGGCCTGACACAGATACGCAGTATTTT CASSPPVGPDTDTQYF
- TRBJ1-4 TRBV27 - TGTGCCAGCAGTTCCCATGCAACTAATGAAGAACTGTTTTTT CASSSHATNEELFF
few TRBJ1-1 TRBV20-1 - TGCAGTGCTACGGGAAAGGTGAACACTGAAGCTTTCTTT CSATGKVNTEAFF
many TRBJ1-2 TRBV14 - TGTGCCAGCAGCCAAAGAGCTGCGGGGGGTTATGGCTACACCTTC CASSQRAAGGYGYTF
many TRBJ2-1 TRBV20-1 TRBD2 TGCAGTGCTAGAGATTCCGGGGGGGGTACCTACAATGAGCAGTTCTTC CSARDSGGGTYNEQFF
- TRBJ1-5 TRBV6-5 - TGTGCCAATCAGGGCCCCGATGGGCAGCCCCAGCATTTT CANQGPDGQPQHF
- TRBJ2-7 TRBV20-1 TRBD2 TGCAGTGCTAGAGATACTAGCGGGAGCTCCTACGAGCAGTACTTC CSARDTSGSSYEQYF